The 29 T cell receptor beta chains reported below all come from one sample, sequenced in a study of control samples from healthy donors and cancer patients. Assay used: immunoSEQ multiplex PCR; TCRdb lists only in-frame clones, some missing. The repertoire holds 90,000 to 150,000 clones, with 70% to 90% as singletons. The specimen was blood. These receptors came from a man aged 35-49 years in good health.

As concerns this clone: The conserved final phenylalanine or tryptophan is absent from the CDR3, which likely points to a read error. The DNA is left out, because the CDR3 cannot be placed on it with certainty; the CDR3 is given as TCRdb lists it. The same CDR3 arises from other DNA sequences in this sample as well. The rearrangement uses TRBV21-1 and TRBJ1-1; the D segment call TRBD1 is taken from the table without a DNA check. TRBV21-1 is termed a pseudogene. A total of 12 residues make up the CDR3, ends included. The CDR3: CASILIQGPLGS.

This clone was seen only a few times. CDR3 in DNA: TGTGCCAGCAGCTTGGCCGGGGTCTATGGCTACACCTTC. Its translation: CASSLAGVYGYTF. V usage is TRBV5-4 and J usage is TRBJ1-2; D uncertain. V was shortened by 0 bases and J by 4 bases, with 7 bases between the two germline ends. The CDR3 consists of 13 residues. Germline V gene sequence: CDR1 SGHNT, CDR2 YYREEE (reference sequence).

The J gene is TRBJ2-2, the V gene TRBV5-6, with D possibly being TRBD1 or TRBD2 (5 bases each). V lost 0 bases and J 2 bases, leaving 8 bases between the germline ends. This CDR3 is 15 amino acids long. The germline gives CDR1 SGHDT, CDR2 YYEEEE. CDR3 protein: CASSLGGSNTGELFF. The DNA for the CDR3 is TGTGCCAGCAGCTTGGGGGGGTCTAACACCGGGGAGCTGTTTTTT.

The chain joins TRBV9 to TRBJ2-3, with TRBD2 matching 7 bases. V shed 4 bases and J 4 bases; nucleotides not matched to a gene: 18. The CDR3 has 18 residues. Germline V gene sequence: CDR1 SGDLS, CDR2 YYNGEE. The CDR3 here is CASSSTRVGAGFADTQYF. CDR3 bases: TGTGCCAGCAGCTCAACCCGGGTGGGAGCGGGGTTCGCAGATACGCAGTATTTT.

The rearrangement uses TRBV29-1 and TRBJ2-5, with 7 bases that match TRBD1. The CDR3 contains 14 residues. The germline CDR1 and CDR2 sequences are SQVTM and ANQGSEA. V trimming: 4 bases; J trimming: 3 bases; junction bases outside the gene matches: 8. The DNA for the CDR3 is TGCAGCGTTGCGGGAATACAGGGGAAAGAGACCCAGTACTTC. It is translated as CSVAGIQGKETQYF.

The genes are TRBV18 and TRBJ1-2; the D is unclear. Trimming took 6 bases from V and 6 from J, leaving 17 bases between them. Germline CDR1 and CDR2: KGHSH and LQKENI. CDR3 length equals 14 residues. The CDR3 DNA reads TGTGCCAGCTCCCCGACTACCCGGGGAAATGGCTACACCTTC. Translating it yields CASSPTTRGNGYTF.

The chain recombines TRBV6-5 with TRBJ2-1, with D perhaps assigned TRBD1 or TRBD2 (6 bases each). The CDR3 totals 12 residues. Trimming stripped 11 bases from V and 1 base from J, with 9 bases between. Germline CDR1 is MNHEY and CDR2 is SVGAGI. In DNA, the CDR3 is TGTGCCGGGGGGCAGTCCTACAATGAGCAGTTCTTC. It codes for CAGGQSYNEQFF.

V usage is TRBV11-2 and J usage is TRBJ1-3, with D hard to call. The CDR3 spans 14 residues. Deletions cut 3 bases from V and 2 bases from J, with 8 bases between. The V gene's germline CDR1 is SGHAT and CDR2 FQNNGV. The CDR3 DNA reads as TGTGCCAGCAGCTTTGTTGGTACTGGAAACACCATATATTTT. This encodes CASSFVGTGNTIYF.

J is TRBJ2-7 and V is TRBV10-3; D not resolved. This CDR3 is built from 15 residues. V lost 3 bases and J lost 7, with 19 bases in between. CDR1 is ENHRY and CDR2 is SYGVKD in the germline V gene. DNA for the CDR3: TGTGCCATCAGTGACCCGGACGGCGCCCATCGGGAGCAGTACTTC. Translation gives CAISDPDGAHREQYF.

The chain links TRBV6-5 to TRBJ2-2; TRBD1 aligns across 7 bases. After removal of 6 bases from V and 4 bases from J, the junction contained 5 bases not matched to a gene. CDR1 MNHEY and CDR2 SVGAGI come from the germline V gene. The CDR3 has 14 residues. The CDR3 sequence: CASSAEGATGELFF. The CDR3 DNA is TGTGCCAGCAGCGCCGAGGGGGCCACCGGGGAGCTGTTTTTT.

The chain links TRBV6-5 to TRBJ2-3, with 8 bases matching TRBD2. Trimming cost V 4 bases and J 3 bases; bases outside gene matches: 3. This CDR3 has 14 amino acids. CDR1 and CDR2 from the germline V gene are MNHEY and SVGAGI. The CDR3 region is CASSFQRGTDTQYF. CDR3 nucleotide sequence: TGTGCCAGCAGTTTTCAGCGGGGGACAGATACGCAGTATTTT.

This clone was seen once. V is TRBV6-5 and J is TRBJ2-5; D is perhaps TRBD1 (6 bases). CDR1 and CDR2 (germline): MNHEY, SVGAGI. The CDR3 has 15 residues. V shed 6 bases and J shed 5 bases, with 19 bases lying between them. The CDR3 region has the DNA TGTGCCAGCAGCCAAAATAGGGGGACACAGGAGACCCAGTACTTC. This sequence encodes CASSQNRGTQETQYF.

The rearrangement uses TRBV7-2 and TRBJ2-7; D unresolved. CDR3 length: 11 residues. The germline V and J ends were trimmed by 1 base and 9 bases, with 7 bases remaining between them. CDR1 and CDR2 from the germline V gene are SGHTA and FQGNSA. In nucleotides, the CDR3 is TGTGCCAGCAGCTTAGGCATAGGGCAGTACTTC. Its protein product is CASSLGIGQYF. The variable domain in full, with the rest retrieved from reference TRBV7-2 and TRBJ2-7, is GAGVSQSPSNKVTEKGKDVELRCDPISGHTALYWYRQSLGQGLEFLIYFQGNSAPDKSGLPSDRFSAERTGGSVSTLTIQRTQQEDSAVYLCASSLGIGQYFGPGTRLTVT.

The chain has TRBV28 and TRBJ1-6; 12 positions agree with TRBD1. The CDR3 is 17 residues long. Unmatched junction bases numbered 12, after V lost 5 bases and J lost 10 bases. Germline V gene data show CDR1 as MDHEN and CDR2 as SYDVKM. This CDR3 reads CASSQYSGTGGSSPLHF. The CDR3 DNA reads TGTGCCAGCAGTCAGTATTCCGGGACAGGGGGCAGCTCACCCCTCCACTTT.

The rearrangement links TRBV3-1 (or the pseudogene TRBV3-2) to TRBJ1-2; D is undetermined. V shed 1 base and J shed 7 bases, with 10 bases lying between them. This CDR3 contains 13 residues. Germline values: CDR1 LGHDT, CDR2 YNNKEL (reference sequence). CDR3 DNA: TGTGCCAGCAGCCAAGCGAAACAAATTGGCTACACCTTC. Its protein product is CASSQAKQIGYTF.

The chain recombines TRBV6-5 with TRBJ1-1; TRBD1 matches at 9 bases. This CDR3 is built from 14 residues. J gave up 4 bases and V 7 bases, and 7 bases lay outside the gene matches. CDR1 and CDR2 (germline): MNHEY, SVGAGI. The CDR3 DNA reads TGTGCCAGCAAGTCCGAGACAGGGGGCACTGAAGCTTTCTTT. Translated, it gives CASKSETGGTEAFF.

This clone was detected a few times. The chain recombines TRBV4-3 with TRBJ1-4, with a tentative D call TRBD1 (5 bases). Trimming removed 4 bases from V and 10 bases from J, with 16 bases in between. Germline V lookup: CDR1 LGHNA, CDR2 YSLEER. The CDR3 sequence is 14 residues long. The CDR3 bases are TGCGCCAGCAGCCTTCAATCTCGGGACCCAAAACTGTTTTTT. Translation gives CASSLQSRDPKLFF.

The V and J genes are TRBV15 and TRBJ2-1, with D tentatively TRBD1 (6 bases). There are 15 residues in the CDR3. V was cut by 0 bases and J by 8 bases, with 14 bases left in between. From germline, CDR1 is LNHNV and CDR2 YYDKDF (reference sequence). CDR3 bases: TGTGCCACCAGCAGAGATGGACAGCGATTTGATGAGCAGTTCTTC. This encodes CATSRDGQRFDEQFF.

The V call is TRBV19, the J call TRBJ1-5, with D unclear. The CDR3 is 13 amino acids. CDR1 is LNHDA, CDR2 SQIVND, per germline (reference sequence). The V gene lost 3 bases and the J gene lost 7 bases, with 10 bases spanning the gap. The CDR3 DNA reads TGTGCCAGTAGTATTGGGTTGAAACAGCCCCAGCATTTT. This gives the protein CASSIGLKQPQHF. Together with reference TRBV19 and TRBJ1-5, the CDR3 gives the full variable domain: DGGITQSPKYLFRKEGQNVTLSCEQNLNHDAMYWYRQDPGQGLRLIYYSQIVNDFQKGDIAEGYSVSREKKESFPLTVTSAQKNPTAFYLCASSIGLKQPQHFGDGTRLSIL.

V and J are TRBV28 and TRBJ2-7; D is unresolved. The CDR3 totals 12 residues. CDR1 and CDR2 (germline): MDHEN, SYDVKM. Trimming cost V 5 bases and J 0 bases, with 5 bases left between them. CDR3: CASSPYSYEQYF. The CDR3 DNA reads as TGTGCCAGCAGTCCGTACTCCTACGAGCAGTACTTC.

The J gene is TRBJ2-3, the V gene TRBV7-7; 9 bases agree with TRBD1. CDR1 SSHAT and CDR2 FNYEAQ come from the germline V gene (reference sequence). The CDR3 loop spans 15 amino acids. Trimming removed 5 bases from V and 6 bases from J; junction bases left unmatched: 9. CDR3 DNA: TGTGCCAGCAGCCTTACAGGGGGCCCCATGGATACGCAGTATTTT. It codes for CASSLTGGPMDTQYF.

The chain couples TRBV6-4 to TRBJ1-1; no clear D gene. Looked up from germline, CDR1 is MRHNA and CDR2 is SNTAGT. CDR3 length: 13 residues. Between the trimmed V and J ends, which lost 0 bases and 2 bases, there was a span of 4 bases. Here the CDR3 DNA reads TGTGCCAGCAGTGACTCGACAAACACTGAAGCTTTCTTT. This codes for CASSDSTNTEAFF.

This rearrangement joins TRBV5-4 to TRBJ1-2; the D is unclear. There are 13 residues in the CDR3. Per germline, CDR1 SGHNT and CDR2 YYREEE (reference sequence). V shed 4 bases and J shed 4 bases, with 11 bases lying between them. The CDR3 loop reads CASSPDAGYGYTF. CDR3 in DNA: TGTGCCAGCAGCCCAGATGCGGGCTATGGCTACACCTTC. Full variable domain (missing parts from reference TRBV5-4 and TRBJ1-2): ETGVTQSPTHLIKTRGQQVTLRCSSQSGHNTVSWYQQALGQGPQFIFQYYREEENGRGNFPPRFSGLQFPNYSSELNVNALELDDSALYLCASSPDAGYGYTFGSGTRLTVV.

The chain has TRBV27 and TRBJ1-5; D ambiguous. The germline gives CDR1 MNHEY, CDR2 SMNVEV (reference sequence). The CDR3 is made up of 14 amino acids. V gave up 5 bases and J gave up 7 bases, with 15 bases separating them. The CDR3 here is CASSPRPREQPQHF. In DNA form, the CDR3 reads TGTGCCAGCAGTCCCCGACCTCGCGAACAGCCCCAGCATTTT.

This chain joins TRBV9 and TRBJ2-5; D may correspond to TRBD1 or TRBD2 (5 bases each). Germline V gives CDR1 SGDLS, CDR2 YYNGEE. Trimming took 3 bases from V and 5 from J, leaving 17 bases between them. The CDR3 runs 15 residues. In nucleotides, the CDR3 is TGTGCCAGCAGCGCAAGCTCCGACAGAGGGGAGACCCAGTACTTC. Amino acids: CASSASSDRGETQYF.

The chain carries TRBV6-1 and TRBJ1-1; the D is unclear. CDR3 length equals 14 residues. The germline V gene encodes CDR1 MNHNS and CDR2 SASEGT. Deletions cut 2 bases from V and 1 base from J, with 8 bases between. This CDR3 reads CASSEQSGNTEAFF. In DNA, the CDR3 is TGTGCCAGCAGTGAACAATCTGGGAACACTGAAGCTTTCTTT.

The chain couples TRBV2 to TRBJ2-7; the match to TRBD1 covers 8 bases. Trimming removed 7 bases from V and 0 bases from J; junction bases left unmatched: 5. The CDR3 loop spans 14 amino acids. Germline V gene data show CDR1 as SNHLY and CDR2 as FYNNEI. Here the CDR3 DNA reads TGTGCCAGCACTTCTGACAGGGGCTCCTACGAGCAGTACTTC. As protein: CASTSDRGSYEQYF.

The chain uses TRBV5-6 and TRBJ1-6, with D tentatively TRBD1 (6 bases). Per germline, CDR1 SGHDT and CDR2 YYEEEE. V was clipped by 4 bases and J by 7 bases, with 12 bases between them. This CDR3 region has 14 residues. The CDR3 DNA follows: TGTGCCAGCAGCGTCGGACAGTTGAATTCACCCCTCCACTTT. Protein product: CASSVGQLNSPLHF.

The V gene is TRBV7-9, the J gene TRBJ2-4, with 8 bases fitting TRBD1. Losses at the gene ends were 5 bases for V and 4 bases for J; bases not matched to a gene: 10. CDR3 length: 16 amino acids. The germline gives CDR1 SEHNR, CDR2 FQNEAQ (reference sequence). The CDR3 loop reads CASSLATGGSKNIQYF. CDR3 DNA: TGTGCCAGCAGCCTCGCAACAGGGGGAAGTAAAAACATTCAGTACTTC.